This T cell receptor beta chain was obtained from a study of CD8+ T cells in alopecia areata. Treatment: oral pan-JAK inhibitor, 5-10 mg twice daily. Per the germline V gene, CDR1 is SQVTM and CDR2 is ANQGSEA. CDR3 size: 13 residues. With V trimmed by 7 bases and J by 4 bases, 7 bases remained unmatched. RNA, once extracted, was reverse transcribed into cDNA for use as the sequencing template. Assay used: immunoSEQ multiplex PCR; TCRdb lists only in-frame clones, some missing. The repertoire holds about 160,000 clones, with less than 70% as singletons. The TCR sequence derives from a human donor with alopecia areata. The chain joins TRBV29-1 to TRBJ1-2, with 9 bases fitting TRBD1. Sequences were derived from CD4+ T cells sorted from blood, sampled at week 4, from a patient treated with tofacitinib. The CDR3 protein is CSANPGQGYGYTF. In DNA form, the CDR3 reads TGCAGCGCCAATCCGGGACAGGGCTATGGCTACACCTTC.